The rows below give T cell receptor beta chains drawn from one sample of a study of shared clonotypes between healthy human individuals. TCRdb's table, derived via immunoSEQ multiplex PCR, lists solely in-frame clones and lacks some. The sample contains some 2.1 million clones, about 95% of which appear only once. The specimen was naive CD8+ T cells sorted from blood. Receptors originate from a man between 18 and 35 years old in good health. Each CDR3 is given with its conserved first and last residue. The D gene is left open where the match is weak. The size of a clone is reported for some rows only, either as once, few or many, or as a class for expanded clones.

V: TRBV7-9
D: TRBD1
size: .
J: TRBJ2-7
DNA: TGTGCCAGCAGCAATACCCGGGACAGGGTGCACGAGCAGTACTTC
CDR3: CASSNTRDRVHEQYF

V: TRBV5-4
D: .
size: .
J: TRBJ2-7
DNA: TGTGCCAGCAGCTCAGACTACCACTACGAGCAGTACTTC
CDR3: CASSSDYHYEQYF

V: TRBV5-6
D: .
size: few
J: TRBJ1-1
DNA: TGTGCCAGCAGCTTAGAGGAGATAGTAGGAACTGAAGCTTTCTTT
CDR3: CASSLEEIVGTEAFF

V: TRBV4-3
D: .
size: .
J: TRBJ2-7
DNA: TGCGCCAGCAGCCAAGACCTTCAAGGTAGCGGACCCTACGAGCAGTACTTC
CDR3: CASSQDLQGSGPYEQYF

V: TRBV7-9
D: .
size: .
J: TRBJ1-2
DNA: TGTGCCAGCAGCTTTGGGGCGGACTATGGCTACACCTTC
CDR3: CASSFGADYGYTF

V: TRBV27
D: TRBD2
size: .
J: TRBJ2-1
DNA: TGTGCCAGCAGTTTTGGGGGTCTAGCGGGTACCAATGAGCAGTTCTTC
CDR3: CASSFGGLAGTNEQFF

V: TRBV7-9
D: TRBD1
size: few
J: TRBJ2-7
DNA: TGTGCCAGCAGCCCGGACAGGGCAGAGCAGTACTTC
CDR3: CASSPDRAEQYF

V: TRBV7-2
D: .
size: .
J: TRBJ2-5
DNA: TGTGCCAGCAGCTCCCTGACGGAGATACAAGAGACCCAGTACTTC
CDR3: CASSSLTEIQETQYF

V: TRBV6-6
D: .
size: .
J: TRBJ2-7
DNA: TGTGCCAGCAGGTCGGGTTTATACTACGAGCAGTACTTC
CDR3: CASRSGLYYEQYF

V: TRBV6-1
D: .
size: once
J: TRBJ1-1
DNA: TGTGCCAGCAGTGGGAGTCTCTCCCAGGTAGACACTGAAGCTTTCTTT
CDR3: CASSGSLSQVDTEAFF

V: TRBV7-9
D: TRBD1
size: .
J: TRBJ2-7
DNA: TGTGCCAGCAGCTATACCGGGACAGGGTTTTACGAGCAGTACTTC
CDR3: CASSYTGTGFYEQYF

V: TRBV11-2
D: .
size: .
J: TRBJ2-5
DNA: TGTGCCAGCAGCCCCGAGGGTCTAACCGGCCAAGAGACCCAGTACTTC
CDR3: CASSPEGLTGQETQYF

V: TRBV13
D: TRBD1
size: .
J: TRBJ2-2
DNA: TGTGCCAGCAGCCCCGGACAGGTGAACACCGGGGAGCTGTTTTTT
CDR3: CASSPGQVNTGELFF

V: TRBV7-9
D: .
size: .
J: TRBJ2-3
DNA: TGTGCCAGCAGCTTATGGGTCGGGGGCCGGCCAGATACGCAGTATTTT
CDR3: CASSLWVGGRPDTQYF

V: TRBV28
D: .
size: once
J: TRBJ1-2
DNA: TGTGCCAGCAGTTACAGGGTTCTTTATGGCTACACCTTC
CDR3: CASSYRVLYGYTF

V: TRBV7-9
D: .
size: once
J: TRBJ2-7
DNA: TGTGCCAGCCGGGACGGTACCTACGAGCAGTACTTC
CDR3: CASRDGTYEQYF

V: TRBV7-9
D: .
size: .
J: TRBJ2-2
DNA: TGTGCCAGCACGGCGACCGGGAGAGGGGAGCTGTTTTTT
CDR3: CASTATGRGELFF

V: TRBV18
D: .
size: .
J: TRBJ2-3
DNA: TGTGCCAGCTCACCCCGACCGACATACACAGATACGCAGTATTTT
CDR3: CASSPRPTYTDTQYF